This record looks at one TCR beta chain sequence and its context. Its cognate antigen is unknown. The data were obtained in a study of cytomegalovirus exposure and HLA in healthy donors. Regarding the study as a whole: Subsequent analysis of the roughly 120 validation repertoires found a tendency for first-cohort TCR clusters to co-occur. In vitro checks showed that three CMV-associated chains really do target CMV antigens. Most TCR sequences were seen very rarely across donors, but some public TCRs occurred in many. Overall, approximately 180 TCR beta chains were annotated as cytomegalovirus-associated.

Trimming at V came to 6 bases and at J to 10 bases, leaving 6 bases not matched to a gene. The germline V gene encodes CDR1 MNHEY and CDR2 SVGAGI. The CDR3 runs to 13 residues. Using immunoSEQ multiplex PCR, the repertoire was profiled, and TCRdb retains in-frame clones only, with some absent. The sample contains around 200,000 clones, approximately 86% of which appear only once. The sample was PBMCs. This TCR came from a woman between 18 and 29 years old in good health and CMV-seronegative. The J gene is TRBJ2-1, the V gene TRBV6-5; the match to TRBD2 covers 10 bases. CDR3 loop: CASRGLAVTEQFF. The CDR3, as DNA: TGTGCCAGCAGAGGACTAGCGGTTACCGAGCAGTTCTTC.